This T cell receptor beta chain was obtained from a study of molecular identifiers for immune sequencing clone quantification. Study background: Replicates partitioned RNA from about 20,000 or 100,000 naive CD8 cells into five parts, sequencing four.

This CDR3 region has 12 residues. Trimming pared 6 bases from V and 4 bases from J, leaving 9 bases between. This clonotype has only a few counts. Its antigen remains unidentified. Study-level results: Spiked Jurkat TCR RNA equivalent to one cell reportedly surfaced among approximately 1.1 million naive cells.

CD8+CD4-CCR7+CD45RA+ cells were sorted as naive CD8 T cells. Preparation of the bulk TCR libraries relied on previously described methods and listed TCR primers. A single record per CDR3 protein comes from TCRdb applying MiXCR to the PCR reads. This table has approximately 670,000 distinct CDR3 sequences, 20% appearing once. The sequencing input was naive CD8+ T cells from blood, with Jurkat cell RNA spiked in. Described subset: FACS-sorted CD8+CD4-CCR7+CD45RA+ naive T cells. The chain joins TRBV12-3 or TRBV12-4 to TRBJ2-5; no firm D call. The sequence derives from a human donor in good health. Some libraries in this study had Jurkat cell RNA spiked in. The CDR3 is CASSTYLETQYF. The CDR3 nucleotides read TGTGCCAGCAGCACCTATCTAGAGACCCAGTACTTC.